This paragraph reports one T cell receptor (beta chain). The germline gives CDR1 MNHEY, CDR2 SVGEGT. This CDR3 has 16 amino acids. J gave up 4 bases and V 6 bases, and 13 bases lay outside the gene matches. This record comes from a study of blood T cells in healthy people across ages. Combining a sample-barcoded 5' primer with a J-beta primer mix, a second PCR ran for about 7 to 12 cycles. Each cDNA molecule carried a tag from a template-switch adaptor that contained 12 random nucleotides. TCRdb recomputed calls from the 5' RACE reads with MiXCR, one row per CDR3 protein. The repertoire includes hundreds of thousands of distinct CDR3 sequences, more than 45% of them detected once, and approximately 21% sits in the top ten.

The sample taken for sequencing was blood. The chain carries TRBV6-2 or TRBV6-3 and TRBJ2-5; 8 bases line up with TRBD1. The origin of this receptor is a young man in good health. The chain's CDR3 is CASSQPQTGAGETQYF. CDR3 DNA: TGTGCCAGCAGCCAACCGCAGACAGGGGCGGGAGAGACCCAGTACTTC.